Below, one T cell receptor (beta chain) is given with its context. Its antigen remains unknown. A process of 5'RACE template switching, which added a universal primer site and UMIs, was used to make TCR cDNA. TCRdb reprocessed the 5' RACE reads with MiXCR, giving one entry per CDR3 protein. The sample yields about 320,000 distinct CDR3 sequences, roughly 4.3% seen once. The record originates from a study of T cells after yellow fever vaccination. Points from the study as a whole: Weaker, the secondary response peaked sooner, at day 5 versus 15. Reappearing after the booster were most of the clones from primary vaccination (roughly 96% CD4, 85% to 90% CD8).

V gave up 5 bases and J gave up 4 bases, with 9 bases separating them. CDR3 size: 12 residues. From germline, CDR1 is SGHRS and CDR2 YFSETQ. The sequences come from PBMCs, collected 15 days after the yellow fever booster vaccination. The sequence was obtained from a man between 18 and 29 years old who received the YFV17D yellow fever vaccine. This chain uses TRBV5-1 with TRBJ2-5, with a tentative D call TRBD2 (5 bases). The CDR3 region has the DNA TGCGCCAGCAGGCAAGAGGGAGAGACCCAGTACTTC. Translation: CASRQEGETQYF.